The 23 T cell receptor beta chains below come from one sample, sequenced in a study of prognosis after radiotherapy for stage I lung cancer. From genomic DNA, two-round multiplex PCR was used to amplify TCR beta CDR3. Amplification in first-round PCR relied on primers specific to each TRBV and TRBJ gene. TCRdb analysed the multiplex PCR reads with MiXCR anew, one entry per CDR3 protein. The table lists 11,000 to 15,000 distinct CDR3 sequences, about 60% of them singletons. The material sequenced was PBMCs, taken before or after stereotactic body radiation therapy (not recorded which). These receptor sequences come from a donor aged 50 or older with non-small cell lung cancer.

In the case of this clonotype: This may come from a read error, since a much larger clone is one base off. V gene TRBV6-1 combines with J gene TRBJ2-5; 7 bases are shared with TRBD1. This CDR3 is built from 16 residues. The germline V gene encodes CDR1 MNHNS and CDR2 SASEGT. J lost 5 bases, V lost 3 bases, and 12 bases had no gene match. The CDR3 sequence: CASSDPVGGQWETQYF. CDR3 DNA sequence: TGTGCCAGCAGTGACCCGGTTGGGGGACAGTGGGAGACCCAGTACTTC.

This rearrangement joins TRBV6-2 or TRBV6-3 to TRBJ2-1; D is undetermined. Germline V gives CDR1 MNHEY, CDR2 SVGEGT. CDR3 length: 13 amino acids. V was shortened by 5 bases and J by 7 bases, with 12 bases between the two germline ends. The CDR3 DNA is TGTGCCAGCAGTATGTACTCTTGGAATGAGCAGTTCTTC. It codes for CASSMYSWNEQFF.

By its share, this clonotype is medium-sized (0.01 to 0.1%). The V gene is TRBV28, the J gene TRBJ1-6, with 10 bases fitting TRBD1. Germline CDR1 MDHEN, CDR2 SYDVKM. The V segment lost 5 bases and the J segment 9 bases; nucleotides outside the gene matches: 16. The CDR3 totals 18 residues. CDR3 bases: TGTGCCAGCAGTCGCGCCTCACATAGGACAGGGGGGGGTTCACCCCTCCACTTT. This translates into CASSRASHRTGGGSPLHF.

The CDR3 DNA sequence: TGCGCCAGCAGCTTCCGACTAGCGGGAATAGGTATTGGGTTTGAGACCCAGTACTTC. Protein sequence: CASSFRLAGIGIGFETQYF. J is TRBJ2-5 and V is TRBV5-1, with 11 positions matching TRBD2. J lost 5 bases, V lost 2 bases, and 17 bases had no gene match. CDR3 length: 19 residues. Germline V gene sequence: CDR1 SGHRS, CDR2 YFSETQ.

This clonotype was counted at least ten times. The J gene is TRBJ2-3, the V gene TRBV9; D perhaps matches TRBD1 (6 bases). Germline V lookup: CDR1 SGDLS, CDR2 YYNGEE. The CDR3 extends over 14 amino acids. V lost 4 bases, J lost 4 bases, and 13 bases lay in between. In DNA, the CDR3 is TGTGCCAGCAGCAAACAGGGTTTCGCAGATACGCAGTATTTT. This translates into CASSKQGFADTQYF.

By frequency in the sample, this clonotype is medium-sized. The V call is TRBV19, the J call TRBJ1-2, with 7 bases matching TRBD1. V was clipped by 5 bases and J by 4 bases; unmatched bases: 10. The CDR3 spans 15 residues. Germline V CDR1 and CDR2: LNHDA, SQIVND (reference sequence). CDR3 nucleotide sequence: TGTGCCAGTAGTGCCCGGGACAGCTCTCTCTATGGCTACACCTTC. The encoded protein is CASSARDSSLYGYTF.

The chain combines TRBV9 with TRBJ1-1, with no clear D. Trimming pared 4 bases from V and 2 bases from J, leaving 27 bases between. Germline values: CDR1 SGDLS, CDR2 YYNGEE. The CDR3 contains 19 residues. The DNA of the CDR3 is TGTGCCAGCAGCCCCCGTAGTAGTGGCCCGAGGCGGGTAAACACTGAAGCTTTCTTT. Its translation: CASSPRSSGPRRVNTEAFF.

This chain connects TRBV5-6 to TRBJ2-7; D gene uncertain. CDR1 SGHDT and CDR2 YYEEEE come from the germline V gene. The V gene lost 0 bases and the J gene lost 0 bases, with 10 bases spanning the gap. The CDR3 is made up of 15 amino acids. The CDR3 protein is CASSLGIPSSYEQYF. CDR3 coding DNA: TGTGCCAGCAGCTTGGGTATCCCGAGCTCCTACGAGCAGTACTTC. Supplemented by reference TRBV5-6 and TRBJ2-7, the full variable domain reads DAGVTQSPTHLIKTRGQQVTLRCSPKSGHDTVSWYQQALGQGPQFIFQYYEEEERQRGNFPDRFSGHQFPNYSSELNVNALLLGDSALYLCASSLGIPSSYEQYFGPGTRLTVT.

This clonotype came up many times. The V call is TRBV30, the J call TRBJ2-3; unclear D gene. CDR3 length: 15 amino acids. V lost 0 bases to trimming and J lost 0 bases, with 10 bases between them. The germline V gene has CDR1 GTSNPN and CDR2 SVGIG (reference sequence). This CDR3 is CAWSVGHISTDTQYF. For the CDR3, the DNA is TGTGCCTGGAGTGTCGGCCACATTAGCACAGATACGCAGTATTTT. Together with reference TRBV30 and TRBJ2-3, the CDR3 gives the full variable domain: SQTIHQWPATLVQPVGSPLSLECTVEGTSNPNLYWYRQAAGRGLQLLFYSVGIGQISSEVPQNLSASRPQDRQFILSSKKLLLSDSGFYLCAWSVGHISTDTQYFGPGTRLTVL.

CDR3 sequence: CASSFSRGPGQGSGELFF. The CDR3 DNA follows: TGCGCCAGCAGCTTTTCGCGGGGCCCGGGACAGGGGTCCGGGGAGCTGTTTTTT. V is TRBV5-1 and J is TRBJ2-2, with TRBD1 matching 10 bases. Trimming cost V 2 bases and J 6 bases; bases outside gene matches: 13. Germline V gene sequence: CDR1 SGHRS, CDR2 YFSETQ. The CDR3 is 18 residues long.

This chain links TRBV19 with TRBJ1-5; D unresolved. The CDR3 totals 12 residues. V was trimmed by 9 bases and J by 4 bases, leaving 10 bases between them. Germline V gene lookup returns CDR1 LNHDA and CDR2 SQIVND (reference sequence). CDR3 DNA: TGTGCCAGCAGCGAGCGTAATCAGCCCCAGCATTTT. It specifies CASSERNQPQHF.

V usage is TRBV6-1 and J usage is TRBJ2-7; 8 nucleotides align to TRBD2. The V and J ends lost 1 base and 7 bases, in that order; junction bases with no gene match: 9. The CDR3 extends over 15 amino acids. The V gene's germline CDR1 is MNHNS and CDR2 SASEGT. CDR3 amino acids: CASSEEGSGGWEQYF. CDR3 nucleotide sequence: TGTGCCAGCAGTGAAGAAGGAAGCGGGGGTTGGGAGCAGTACTTC.

This clonotype has at least ten counts. This chain joins TRBV18 and TRBJ2-1; TRBD2 is a possible D gene (5 bases). Germline CDR1 KGHSH, CDR2 LQKENI. The CDR3 is 12 amino acids. The germline V and J ends were trimmed by 3 bases and 8 bases, with 8 bases remaining between them. The CDR3 region is CASSPLGDEQFF. The CDR3 bases are TGTGCCAGCTCACCCCTCGGGGATGAGCAGTTCTTC.

This clonotype was picked up many times. The J gene is TRBJ2-7, the V gene TRBV10-3; D ambiguous. Germline loops: CDR1 ENHRY, CDR2 SYGVKD. V lost 0 bases and J 3 bases, leaving 3 bases between the germline ends. This CDR3 has 12 amino acids. CDR3 DNA: TGTGCCATCAGTGAGTCGATCTACGAGCAGTACTTC. Its protein product is CAISESIYEQYF.

In the case of this clonotype: This likely reflects a read error, since a far larger clone is one base away. The chain uses TRBV7-6 and TRBJ2-5, with 11 positions matching TRBD2. The end of the DNA is better explained by TRBJ2-1, so the J call may be wrong. Germline assignment: CDR1 SGHVS and CDR2 FNYEAQ. This CDR3 is 16 amino acids long. In DNA form, the CDR3 reads TGTGCCAGCAGCATAGAGGCTAGCGGGGGGTGGAGGGGGCAGTTCTTC. As protein: CASSIEASGGWRGQFF.

This chain connects TRBV6-2 or TRBV6-3 to TRBJ2-7; D gene unclear. Germline V gene data show CDR1 as MNHEY and CDR2 as SVGEGT. The CDR3 is 15 residues long. V was cut by 2 bases and J by 1 base, with 12 bases left in between. The DNA of the CDR3 is TGTGCCAGCAGTTACAGAGGAGCAAGGTCCTACGAGCAGTACTTC. Its translation is CASSYRGARSYEQYF.

The rearrangement joins TRBV27 to TRBJ2-7; D is perhaps TRBD1 (5 bases). There are 14 residues in the CDR3. V was trimmed by 3 bases and J by 2 bases, leaving 11 bases between them. Germline CDR1 reads MNHEY; CDR2 reads SMNVEV (reference sequence). DNA of the CDR3: TGTGCCAGCAGTTTCGACAGAAGGACCTACGAGCAGTACTTC. Encoded protein: CASSFDRRTYEQYF.

This clonotype qualifies as large. V gene TRBV11-3 combines with J gene TRBJ2-2; TRBD1 might be the D (5 bases). Germline loops: CDR1 SGHNT, CDR2 YENEEA. The CDR3 length is 15 residues. Trimming left V 6 bases short and J 0 bases short, with 11 bases between. The CDR3: CASSNRQTNTGELFF. Here the CDR3 DNA reads TGTGCCAGCAGTAACCGACAGACGAACACCGGGGAGCTGTTTTTT.

This clonotype came up many times. The V and J genes are TRBV7-8 and TRBJ1-2, with D possibly matching TRBD1 (5 bases). The CDR3 totals 12 residues. V was trimmed by 5 bases and J by 7 bases, leaving 11 bases between them. The germline CDR1 and CDR2 sequences are SGHVS and FQNEAQ. The CDR3 reads CASSRDGGGYTF. CDR3 nucleotides: TGTGCCAGCAGCCGGGATGGGGGTGGCTACACCTTC.

Many counts were recorded for this clonotype. The rearrangement uses TRBV9 and TRBJ2-3, with D uncertain. The CDR3 has 13 amino acids. Germline assignment: CDR1 SGDLS and CDR2 YYNGEE. Trimming removed 0 bases at V and 2 bases at J, with 4 bases between. Written as DNA, the CDR3 is TGTGCCAGCAGCGTAGGGGACACAGATACGCAGTATTTT. Its translation is CASSVGDTDTQYF.

This clonotype was seen at least ten times. This chain connects TRBV28 to TRBJ1-1, with a weak D call TRBD1 (5 bases). Germline-derived CDR1 and CDR2 are MDHEN and SYDVKM. The V end lost 6 bases, the J end lost 3 bases, and 11 bases lay between the germline ends. This CDR3 contains 13 residues. The CDR3 here is CASRAGGYTEAFF. CDR3 coding DNA: TGTGCCAGCAGGGCCGGGGGGTACACTGAAGCTTTCTTT.

The CDR3 protein is CASSSTGSSSYEQYF. CDR3 DNA: TGTGCCAGCAGTTCGACAGGGTCTAGCTCCTACGAGCAGTACTTC. The rearrangement joins TRBV6-9 to TRBJ2-7, with TRBD1 identical over 7 bases. This CDR3 is built from 15 residues. CDR1 MNHGY and CDR2 SVAAGI come from the germline V gene. The trim removed 4 bases at V and 0 bases at J, leaving 6 bases unmatched.

The gene calls are TRBV18 and TRBJ1-1, with a possible D match to TRBD1 (5 bases). Trimming took off 3 bases at V and 8 bases at J, with 7 bases between the two ends. The CDR3 loop spans 11 amino acids. CDR1 is KGHSH, CDR2 LQKENI, per germline. The CDR3 here is CASSPGQEAFF. Here the CDR3 DNA reads TGTGCCAGCTCACCCGGACAAGAAGCTTTCTTT.